The 2 T cell receptor beta chains below were found in one sample sequenced in a study of PD-L1 blockade in urothelial cancer. Time point of the sample: peripheral blood 6 weeks after treatment start. Repertoires were generated with immunoSEQ multiplex PCR, while TCRdb's copy carries only in-frame clones and drops some. The sample holds more than 90,000 clones, over 65% seen once. The sample consisted of PBMCs, taken around atezolizumab (anti-PD-L1) treatment. The receptors here all came from an older man with urothelial cancer.

V gene TRBV27 combines with J gene TRBJ2-3; 10 bases are a match to TRBD2. Germline V gene lookup returns CDR1 MNHEY and CDR2 SMNVEV (reference sequence). The CDR3 extends over 15 amino acids. Losses at the gene ends were 0 bases for V and 7 bases for J; bases not matched to a gene: 4. The DNA for the CDR3 is TGTGCCAGCAGTTTATCCCCACTAGCGGGGAATACGCAGTATTTT. Its translation: CASSLSPLAGNTQYF.

The chain links TRBV7-2 to TRBJ2-1, with D unclear. The V end lost 0 bases, the J end lost 0 bases, and 6 bases lay between the germline ends. Germline V gene data show CDR1 as SGHTA and CDR2 as FQGNSA. There are 15 residues in the CDR3. The CDR3: CASSLAKSSYNEQFF. CDR3 nucleotides: TGTGCCAGCAGCTTAGCCAAGAGCTCCTACAATGAGCAGTTCTTC. The full variable domain, with the rest looked up from reference TRBV7-2 and TRBJ2-1, is GAGVSQSPSNKVTEKGKDVELRCDPISGHTALYWYRQSLGQGLEFLIYFQGNSAPDKSGLPSDRFSAERTGGSVSTLTIQRTQQEDSAVYLCASSLAKSSYNEQFFGPGTRLTVL.